A selection of T cell receptor beta chains follows, all from one sample in a study of blood T cell repertoires in COVID-19. Clones were sequenced by immunoSEQ multiplex PCR, and TCRdb holds only the in-frame ones, with some missing. Among about 120,000 clones, roughly 88% were seen once, and the ten largest hold roughly 1.2%. The source material was peripheral blood. The receptors were sampled from an elderly woman with acute or convalescent COVID-19. CDR3s include the opening cysteine and the closing phenylalanine or tryptophan. D genes are given only for firm matches. The size entry is marked missing in some rows and otherwise reads once, few, many or a size class.

size: -
D: TRBD2
V: TRBV9
J: TRBJ2-7
CDR3: CASSVLAGVTYEQYF
DNA: TGTGCCAGCAGCGTTCTAGCGGGAGTAACCTACGAGCAGTACTTC

size: -
D: -
V: TRBV6-1
J: TRBJ1-5
CDR3: CASSEQQGNQPQHF
DNA: TGTGCCAGCAGTGAGCAGCAGGGGAATCAGCCCCAGCATTTT

size: -
D: TRBD2
V: TRBV5-1
J: TRBJ2-3
CDR3: CASIPAGTSGAPTDTQYF
DNA: TGCGCCAGCATTCCAGCAGGGACTAGCGGAGCCCCCACAGATACGCAGTATTTT

size: -
D: -
V: TRBV3-1/TRBV3-2
J: TRBJ2-6
CDR3: CASSHLASGANVLTF
DNA: TGTGCCAGCAGCCATCTAGCGTCTGGGGCCAACGTCCTGACTTTC

size: -
D: TRBD1
V: TRBV4-1
J: TRBJ1-1
CDR3: CASSPQGAGTEAFF
DNA: TGCGCCAGCAGCCCCCAGGGGGCTGGAACTGAAGCTTTCTTT

size: -
D: -
V: TRBV18
J: TRBJ1-3
CDR3: CASSPPSEANTIYF
DNA: TGTGCCAGCTCACCACCGTCCGAGGCAAACACCATATATTTT

size: -
D: TRBD2
V: TRBV7-2
J: TRBJ2-7
CDR3: CASSVSGASGFYEQYF
DNA: TGTGCCAGCAGCGTTAGCGGGGCTAGCGGCTTCTACGAGCAGTACTTC

size: -
D: -
V: TRBV7-3
J: TRBJ2-1
CDR3: CASSSRGSYNEQFF
DNA: TGTGCCAGCAGCTCAAGGGGGAGTTACAATGAGCAGTTCTTC

size: -
D: -
V: TRBV7-2
J: TRBJ2-1
CDR3: CASSLDGGSYNEQFF
DNA: TGTGCCAGCAGCTTAGACGGGGGTAGCTACAATGAGCAGTTCTTC

size: -
D: -
V: TRBV18
J: TRBJ1-3
CDR3: CASSPEGSGNTIYF
DNA: TGTGCCAGCTCACCAGAGGGCTCTGGAAACACCATATATTTT

size: -
D: -
V: TRBV11-2
J: TRBJ1-6
CDR3: CASSLDRDSPLHF
DNA: TGTGCCAGCAGCTTAGATCGGGATTCACCCCTCCACTTT

size: few
D: TRBD1
V: TRBV25-1
J: TRBJ1-3
CDR3: CATTGAGNTIYF
DNA: TGTGCCACCACAGGGGCTGGAAACACCATATATTTT

size: -
D: -
V: TRBV3-1/TRBV3-2
J: TRBJ1-2
CDR3: CASSQAGTSYGYTF
DNA: TGTGCCAGCAGCCAAGCCGGGACATCCTATGGCTACACCTTC

size: -
D: TRBD1
V: TRBV7-6
J: TRBJ2-7
CDR3: CASSLDGLTGVEQYF
DNA: TGTGCCAGCAGCTTAGATGGGCTGACAGGGGTCGAGCAGTACTTC

size: -
D: TRBD1
V: TRBV12-3/TRBV12-4
J: TRBJ2-7
CDR3: CASSLRTGGEQYF
DNA: TGTGCCAGCAGTTTACGGACAGGGGGCGAGCAGTACTTC

size: -
D: TRBD1
V: TRBV5-1
J: TRBJ1-3
CDR3: CASSPHTGGGGNTIYF
DNA: TGCGCCAGCAGCCCTCACACAGGGGGCGGTGGAAACACCATATATTTT